Shown below are 2 T cell receptor beta chains from a single sample sequenced in a study of CD8 T cells in Susac syndrome. RNA was extracted with the RNeasy kit, and a quantity of about 0.45 to 1 ug was reverse transcribed using random hexamers. TCRdb itself ran the immunoSEQ multiplex PCR reads through MiXCR, one entry per CDR3 protein. The table has 200,000 to 250,000 distinct CDR3 sequences, 95% seen once; the top ten hold 0.095%. The specimen was CD4+ T cells from PBMCs. These receptors were collected from a human donor with multiple sclerosis.

The chain has TRBV5-6 and TRBJ1-2; weak D call: TRBD1 (5 bases). V was pared by 4 bases and J by 4 bases, with 29 bases between. The germline V gene encodes CDR1 SGHDT and CDR2 YYEEEE. The CDR3 has 19 residues. This chain's CDR3 is CASSPRRTEERGSFYGYTF. CDR3 DNA sequence: TGTGCCAGCAGCCCTAGAAGGACCGAAGAACGGGGCTCTTTCTATGGCTACACCTTC.

This chain links TRBV13 with TRBJ2-1; TRBD2 aligns across 7 bases. After removal of 0 bases from V and 0 bases from J, the junction contained 2 bases not matched to a gene. This CDR3 comprises 16 residues. Germline V gene sequence: CDR1 PRHDT, CDR2 FYEKMQ (reference sequence). CDR3 nucleotide sequence: TGTGCCAGCAGCTTAGGCGGGAGGAGCTCCTACAATGAGCAGTTCTTC. It yields the protein CASSLGGRSSYNEQFF.